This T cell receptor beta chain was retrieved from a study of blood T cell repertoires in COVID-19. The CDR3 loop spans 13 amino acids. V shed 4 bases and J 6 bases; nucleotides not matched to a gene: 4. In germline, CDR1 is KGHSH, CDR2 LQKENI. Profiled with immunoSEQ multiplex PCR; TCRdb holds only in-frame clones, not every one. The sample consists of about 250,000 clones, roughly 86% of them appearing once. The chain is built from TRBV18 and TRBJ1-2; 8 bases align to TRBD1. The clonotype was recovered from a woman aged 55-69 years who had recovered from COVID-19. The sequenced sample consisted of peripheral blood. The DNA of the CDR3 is TGTGCCAGCTCACTGACAGGGGAGGATGGCTACACCTTC. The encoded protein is CASSLTGEDGYTF.